Listed below are T cell receptor beta chains from one sample, sequenced in a study of beta chain features in type 1 diabetes. TCRdb's table, derived via immunoSEQ multiplex PCR, lists solely in-frame clones and lacks some. The table records 15,000 to 20,000 clones, 50% of them present only once. The specimen was stem cell memory CD4+ T cells from blood. The receptor set was obtained from a man between 18 and 29 years old in good health. The CDR3 runs from the conserved cysteine through the conserved F or W. The order of the fields is clone size, D gene, J gene, V gene, CDR3 DNA, CDR3 protein. A D gene is named only where the DNA matches it firmly. Only part of the rows carry a size: once, few, many, or a class if the clone is expanded.

clone_size: .
d_call: .
j_call: TRBJ2-7
v_call: TRBV6-5
cdr3_nt: TGTGCCAGCAGTTACCTATTGGGCAGGGGCTACGAGCAGTACTTC
cdr3_aa: CASSYLLGRGYEQYF

clone_size: .
d_call: TRBD1
j_call: TRBJ1-2
v_call: TRBV28
cdr3_nt: TGTGCCAGCAGTAGCCACAGGGGCCCTTCCTATGGCTACACCTTC
cdr3_aa: CASSSHRGPSYGYTF

clone_size: few
d_call: TRBD1
j_call: TRBJ2-5
v_call: TRBV7-9
cdr3_nt: TGTGCCAGCAGCGGGGACAGCAAAGAGACCCAGTACTTC
cdr3_aa: CASSGDSKETQYF

clone_size: .
d_call: .
j_call: TRBJ2-5
v_call: TRBV14
cdr3_nt: TGTGCCAGCAGCCAAGATCTTTGGGCAGCGGCGTACTTC
cdr3_aa: CASSQDLWAAAYF

clone_size: .
d_call: .
j_call: TRBJ1-1
v_call: TRBV5-8
cdr3_nt: TGTGCCAGCAGCCCTGGGGGGGGCGTTAATACTGAAGCTTTCTTT
cdr3_aa: CASSPGGGVNTEAFF

clone_size: .
d_call: .
j_call: TRBJ2-5
v_call: TRBV6-6
cdr3_nt: TGTGCCAGCAGTTACTCGACGGGTGAGACCCAGTACTTC
cdr3_aa: CASSYSTGETQYF

clone_size: .
d_call: .
j_call: TRBJ1-1
v_call: TRBV30
cdr3_nt: TGTGCCTGGAGGGCGGACAGAAACACTGAAGCTTTCTTT
cdr3_aa: CAWRADRNTEAFF

clone_size: .
d_call: .
j_call: TRBJ1-2
v_call: TRBV5-1
cdr3_nt: TGCGCCAGCAGCTTGGAACAAGATTATACCTATGGCTACACCTTC
cdr3_aa: CASSLEQDYTYGYTF

clone_size: .
d_call: .
j_call: TRBJ1-1
v_call: TRBV2
cdr3_nt: TGTGCCAGCATTTTCTCCGGACAAACTGAAGCTTTCTTT
cdr3_aa: CASIFSGQTEAFF

clone_size: .
d_call: TRBD2
j_call: TRBJ2-2
v_call: TRBV19
cdr3_nt: TGTGCCAGTAGCCCCCCCCGGGGAAGCGGGGAACACACCGGGGAGCTGTTTTTT
cdr3_aa: CASSPPRGSGEHTGELFF

clone_size: .
d_call: .
j_call: TRBJ1-1
v_call: TRBV14
cdr3_nt: TGTGCCAGCAGCCAAGATCCCAGACACCGAGAAGCTTTCTTT
cdr3_aa: CASSQDPRHREAFF

clone_size: few
d_call: .
j_call: TRBJ1-4
v_call: TRBV7-3
cdr3_nt: TGTGCCAGCAGCTTAAGGCCGGCAGGGGTTAATAATGAAAAACTGTTTTTT
cdr3_aa: CASSLRPAGVNNEKLFF

clone_size: .
d_call: TRBD1
j_call: TRBJ1-1
v_call: TRBV28
cdr3_nt: TGTGCCAGCAGTTTATCGCCGGGACAGTCCCCATCTGGGGCTTTCTTT
cdr3_aa: CASSLSPGQSPSGAFF

clone_size: .
d_call: .
j_call: TRBJ2-2
v_call: TRBV2
cdr3_nt: TGTGCCAGCTCTACTAGCCAGCCCTCTGGTTCCGGGGAGCTGTTTTTT
cdr3_aa: CASSTSQPSGSGELFF

clone_size: .
d_call: TRBD1
j_call: TRBJ1-1
v_call: TRBV9
cdr3_nt: TGTGCCAGCAGCGTATTACCAGGGGGCGGGAACACTGAAGCTTTCTTT
cdr3_aa: CASSVLPGGGNTEAFF

clone_size: once
d_call: TRBD1
j_call: TRBJ2-7
v_call: TRBV4-3
cdr3_nt: TGCGCCAGCAGCCAAGGGCCCGGGACAGGGGGCCTGTACTTC
cdr3_aa: CASSQGPGTGGLYF

clone_size: few
d_call: .
j_call: TRBJ2-2
v_call: TRBV6-6
cdr3_nt: TGTGCCAGCGCCGGGGTTTTAGTAGGCGGGGAGCTGTTTTTT
cdr3_aa: CASAGVLVGGELFF